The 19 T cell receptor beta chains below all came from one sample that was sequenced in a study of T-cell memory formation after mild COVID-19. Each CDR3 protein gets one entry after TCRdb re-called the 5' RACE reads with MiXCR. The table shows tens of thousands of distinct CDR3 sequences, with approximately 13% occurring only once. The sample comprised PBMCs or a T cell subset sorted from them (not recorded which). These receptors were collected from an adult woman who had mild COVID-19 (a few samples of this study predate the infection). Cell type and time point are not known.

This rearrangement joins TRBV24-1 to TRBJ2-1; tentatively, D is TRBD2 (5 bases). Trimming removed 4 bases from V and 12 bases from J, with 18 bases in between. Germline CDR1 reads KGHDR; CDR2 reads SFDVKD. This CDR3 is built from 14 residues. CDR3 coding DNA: TGTGCCACCAGTGACATGATCGCGGGTGTAGGGCAGTTCTTC. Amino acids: CATSDMIAGVGQFF.

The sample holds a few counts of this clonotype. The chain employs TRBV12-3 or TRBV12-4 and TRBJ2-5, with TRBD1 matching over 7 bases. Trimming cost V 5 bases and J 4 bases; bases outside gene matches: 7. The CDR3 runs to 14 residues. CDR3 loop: CASSTTGIGETQYF. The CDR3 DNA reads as TGTGCCAGCAGTACGACAGGGATAGGAGAGACCCAGTACTTC.

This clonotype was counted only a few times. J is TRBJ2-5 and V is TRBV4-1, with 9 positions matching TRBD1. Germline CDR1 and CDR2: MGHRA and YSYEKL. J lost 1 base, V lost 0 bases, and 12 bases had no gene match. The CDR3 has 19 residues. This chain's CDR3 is CASSQDLLGTGPFQETQYF. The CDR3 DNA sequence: TGCGCCAGCAGCCAAGACCTCCTAGGGACAGGGCCCTTCCAAGAGACCCAGTACTTC.

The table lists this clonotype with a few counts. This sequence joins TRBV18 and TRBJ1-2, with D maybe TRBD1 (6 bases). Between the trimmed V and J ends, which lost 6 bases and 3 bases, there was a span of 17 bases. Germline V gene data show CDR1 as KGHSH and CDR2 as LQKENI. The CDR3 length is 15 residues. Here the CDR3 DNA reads TGTGCCAGCTCTACCACCTTTCAGGGGCACTATGGCTACACCTTC. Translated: CASSTTFQGHYGYTF.

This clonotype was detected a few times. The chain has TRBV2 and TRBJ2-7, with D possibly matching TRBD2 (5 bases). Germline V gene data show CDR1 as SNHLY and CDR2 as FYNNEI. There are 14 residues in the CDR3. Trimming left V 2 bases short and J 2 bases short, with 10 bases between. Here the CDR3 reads CASSERGLTYEQYF. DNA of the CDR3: TGTGCCAGCAGTGAACGGGGATTAACCTACGAGCAGTACTTC.

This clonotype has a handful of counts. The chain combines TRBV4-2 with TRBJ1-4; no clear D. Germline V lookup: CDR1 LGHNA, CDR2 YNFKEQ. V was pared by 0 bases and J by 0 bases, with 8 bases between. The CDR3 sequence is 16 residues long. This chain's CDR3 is CASSQEAVATNEKLFF. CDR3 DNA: TGTGCCAGCAGCCAAGAGGCAGTTGCAACTAATGAAAAACTGTTTTTT.

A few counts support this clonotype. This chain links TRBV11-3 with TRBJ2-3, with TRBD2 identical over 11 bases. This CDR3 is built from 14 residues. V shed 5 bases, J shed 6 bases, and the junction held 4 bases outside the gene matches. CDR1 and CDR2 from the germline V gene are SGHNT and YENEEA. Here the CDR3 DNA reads TGTGCCAGCAGCCCCGGGACTAGCGGCGATACGCAGTATTTT. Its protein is CASSPGTSGDTQYF.

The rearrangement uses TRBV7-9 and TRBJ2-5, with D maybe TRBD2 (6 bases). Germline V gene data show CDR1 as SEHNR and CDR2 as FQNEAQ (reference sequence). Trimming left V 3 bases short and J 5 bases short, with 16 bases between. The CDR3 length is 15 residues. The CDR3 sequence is CASSFVRGKEETQYF. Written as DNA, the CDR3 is TGTGCCAGCAGCTTCGTTCGGGGGAAGGAGGAGACCCAGTACTTC. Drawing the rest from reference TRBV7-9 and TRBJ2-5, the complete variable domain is DTGVSQNPRHKITKRGQNVTFRCDPISEHNRLYWYRQTLGQGPEFLTYFQNEAQLEKSRLLSDRFSAERPKGSFSTLEIQRTEQGDSAMYLCASSFVRGKEETQYFGPGTRLLVL.

CDR3 protein: CASSASGDIYNEQFF. CDR3 in DNA: TGTGCCAGCAGCGCCTCAGGGGACATTTACAATGAGCAGTTCTTC. V is TRBV9 and J is TRBJ2-1, with D possibly matching TRBD1 (6 bases). Trimming removed 3 bases at V and 4 bases at J, with 14 bases between. This CDR3 has 15 residues. Germline loops: CDR1 SGDLS, CDR2 YYNGEE.

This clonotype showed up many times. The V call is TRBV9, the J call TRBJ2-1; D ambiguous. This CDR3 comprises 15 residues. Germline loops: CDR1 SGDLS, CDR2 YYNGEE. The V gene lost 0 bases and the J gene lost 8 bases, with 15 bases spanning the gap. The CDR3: CASSVAGPGSHEQFF. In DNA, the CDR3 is TGTGCCAGCAGCGTAGCGGGTCCCGGTTCGCATGAGCAGTTCTTC.

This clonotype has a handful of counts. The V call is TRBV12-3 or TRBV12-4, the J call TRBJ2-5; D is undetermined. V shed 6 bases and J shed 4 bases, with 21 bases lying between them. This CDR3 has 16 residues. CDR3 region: CASSPTPSTGSETQYF. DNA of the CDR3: TGTGCCAGCAGCCCAACGCCATCGACTGGGTCAGAGACCCAGTACTTC.

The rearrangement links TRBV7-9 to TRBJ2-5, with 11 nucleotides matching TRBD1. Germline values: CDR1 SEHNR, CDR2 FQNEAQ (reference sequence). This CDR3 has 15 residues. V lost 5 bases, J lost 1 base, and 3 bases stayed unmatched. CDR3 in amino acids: CASSTDRGPQETQYF. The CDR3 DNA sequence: TGTGCCAGCAGCACGGACAGGGGGCCCCAAGAGACCCAGTACTTC.

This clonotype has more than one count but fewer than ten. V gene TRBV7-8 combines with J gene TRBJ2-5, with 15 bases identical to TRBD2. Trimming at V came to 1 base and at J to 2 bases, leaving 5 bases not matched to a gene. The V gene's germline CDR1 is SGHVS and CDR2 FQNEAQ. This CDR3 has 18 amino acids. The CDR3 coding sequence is TGTGCCAGCAGCTTAGTCGGGACTAGCGGGAGGAAGCAAGAGACCCAGTACTTC. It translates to CASSLVGTSGRKQETQYF.

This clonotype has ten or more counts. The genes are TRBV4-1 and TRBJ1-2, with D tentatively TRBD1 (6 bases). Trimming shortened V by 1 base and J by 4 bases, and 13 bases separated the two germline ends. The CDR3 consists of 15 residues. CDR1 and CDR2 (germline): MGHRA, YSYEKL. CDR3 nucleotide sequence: TGCGCCAGCAGCCAAGCCCCGGGGGCCGGCTATGGCTACACCTTC. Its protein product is CASSQAPGAGYGYTF.

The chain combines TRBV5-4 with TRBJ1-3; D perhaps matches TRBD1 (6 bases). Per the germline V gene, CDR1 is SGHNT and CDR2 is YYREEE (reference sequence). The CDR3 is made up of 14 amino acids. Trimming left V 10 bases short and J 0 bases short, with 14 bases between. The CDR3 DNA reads TGTGCCGGCAAACAGGGAGGCTCTGGAAACACCATATATTTT. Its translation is CAGKQGGSGNTIYF. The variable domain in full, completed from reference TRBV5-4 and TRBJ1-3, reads ETGVTQSPTHLIKTRGQQVTLRCSSQSGHNTVSWYQQALGQGPQFIFQYYREEENGRGNFPPRFSGLQFPNYSSELNVNALELDDSALYLCAGKQGGSGNTIYFGEGSWLTVV.

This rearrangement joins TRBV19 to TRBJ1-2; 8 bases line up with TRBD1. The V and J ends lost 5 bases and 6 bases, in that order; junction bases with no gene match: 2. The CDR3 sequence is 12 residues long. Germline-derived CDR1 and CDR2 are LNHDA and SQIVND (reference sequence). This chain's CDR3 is CASSPGQDGYTF. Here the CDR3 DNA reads TGTGCCAGTAGTCCGGGACAGGATGGCTACACCTTC.

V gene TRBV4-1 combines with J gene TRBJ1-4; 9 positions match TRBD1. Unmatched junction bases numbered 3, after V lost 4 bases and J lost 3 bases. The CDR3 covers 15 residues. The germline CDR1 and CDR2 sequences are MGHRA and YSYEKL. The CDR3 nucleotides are TGCGCCAGCAGCCCGGGACAGGGTTCTAATGAAAAACTGTTTTTT. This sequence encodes CASSPGQGSNEKLFF.

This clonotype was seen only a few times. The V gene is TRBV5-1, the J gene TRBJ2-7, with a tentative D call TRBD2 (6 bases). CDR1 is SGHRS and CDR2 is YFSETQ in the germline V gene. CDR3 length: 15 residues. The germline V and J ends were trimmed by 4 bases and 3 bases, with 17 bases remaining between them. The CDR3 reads CASSMGPAGNYEQYF. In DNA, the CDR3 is TGCGCCAGCAGCATGGGGCCAGCGGGCAACTACGAGCAGTACTTC.

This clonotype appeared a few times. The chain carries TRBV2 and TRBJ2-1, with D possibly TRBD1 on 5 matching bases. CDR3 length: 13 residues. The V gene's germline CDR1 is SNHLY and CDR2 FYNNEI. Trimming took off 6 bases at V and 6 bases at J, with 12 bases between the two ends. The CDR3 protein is CASRVQGINEQFF. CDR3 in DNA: TGTGCCAGCAGGGTCCAGGGTATCAATGAGCAGTTCTTC.